These 4 T cell receptor beta chains share one sample of origin, sequenced in a study of CD8+CD57+ T cells in acquired aplastic anemia. TCR beta VDJ and CDR3 were profiled, and genomic DNA was the template. In TCRdb, the reads were re-called with MiXCR into one record per CDR3 protein. The table records approximately 250,000 distinct CDR3 sequences, 70% to 85% of them present only once. Selection for sequencing was limited to patients who had shown CD8+CD57+ cell expansion by flow cytometry. The sample consisted of sorted CD4+, CD8+, or CD8+CD57+ T cells (not recorded which) from PBMCs. The receptors were gathered from a human donor with aplastic anemia.

This clonotype was picked up one time. A junction end diverges from the germline sequence, so it may reflect a read error. The genes are TRBV9 and TRBJ2-1; 7 bases align to TRBD2. Germline V gene lookup returns CDR1 SGDLS and CDR2 YYNGEE. The CDR3 spans 14 residues. The CDR3 DNA sequence: TGCGCCAGCAGCTTGGGTCCAGCGGGGCTAGAGCAGTTCTTC. This gives the protein CASSLGPAGLEQFF. The variable domain in full, with the rest retrieved from reference TRBV9 and TRBJ2-1, is DSGVTQTPKHLITATGQRVTLRCSPRSGDLSVYWYQQSLDQGLQFLIQYYNGEERAKGNILERFSAQQFPDLHSELNLSSLELGDSALYFCASSLGPAGLEQFFGPGTRLTVL.

In the case of this clonotype: The CDR3 carries no conserved terminal phenylalanine or tryptophan, so it likely arises from a read error. Because the CDR3's place on the DNA is in doubt, the DNA is left out and the CDR3 is given as listed by TCRdb. CDR3 in amino acids: CASSLAGRVGSDI. The V call is TRBV7-8, the J call TRBJ1-2. Per the germline V gene, CDR1 is SGHVS and CDR2 is FQNEAQ. Inclusive of both ends, the CDR3 amounts to 13 amino acids.

The V and J genes are TRBV11-3 and TRBJ2-5, with D unclear. V lost 5 bases and J 9 bases, leaving 13 bases between the germline ends. Germline CDR1 and CDR2: SGHNT and YENEEA. This CDR3 contains 12 residues. The CDR3, as DNA: TGTGCCAGCAGCGTTCATCCAGACGCCCAGTACTTC. It translates to CASSVHPDAQYF.

As for this clonotype: No DNA is shown, since the ends of the CDR3 on it are uncertain; the CDR3 is the one TCRdb lists. V usage is TRBV7-9 and J usage is TRBJ2-7; TRBD1 is the table's D call, not checked against the DNA. The germline V gene has CDR1 SEHNR and CDR2 FQNEAQ (reference sequence). The CDR3 region is 15 residues in length, termini included. The CDR3 protein is CASSLEPGELFFGYF.